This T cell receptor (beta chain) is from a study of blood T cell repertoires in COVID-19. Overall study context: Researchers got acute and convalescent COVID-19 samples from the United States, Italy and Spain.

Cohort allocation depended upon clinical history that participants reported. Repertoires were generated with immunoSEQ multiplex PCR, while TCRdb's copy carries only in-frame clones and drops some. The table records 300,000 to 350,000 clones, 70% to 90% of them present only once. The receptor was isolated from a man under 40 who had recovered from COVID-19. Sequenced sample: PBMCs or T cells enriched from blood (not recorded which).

CDR3 region: CASSHSWTPEETQYF. The CDR3 region has the DNA TGTGCCAGCAGCCACTCGTGGACACCAGAAGAGACCCAGTACTTC. The rearrangement links TRBV4-2 to TRBJ2-5, with a weak D call TRBD1 (5 bases). The V and J ends lost 3 bases and 3 bases respectively, with 14 bases between them. Per germline, CDR1 LGHNA and CDR2 YNFKEQ. The CDR3 extends over 15 amino acids.